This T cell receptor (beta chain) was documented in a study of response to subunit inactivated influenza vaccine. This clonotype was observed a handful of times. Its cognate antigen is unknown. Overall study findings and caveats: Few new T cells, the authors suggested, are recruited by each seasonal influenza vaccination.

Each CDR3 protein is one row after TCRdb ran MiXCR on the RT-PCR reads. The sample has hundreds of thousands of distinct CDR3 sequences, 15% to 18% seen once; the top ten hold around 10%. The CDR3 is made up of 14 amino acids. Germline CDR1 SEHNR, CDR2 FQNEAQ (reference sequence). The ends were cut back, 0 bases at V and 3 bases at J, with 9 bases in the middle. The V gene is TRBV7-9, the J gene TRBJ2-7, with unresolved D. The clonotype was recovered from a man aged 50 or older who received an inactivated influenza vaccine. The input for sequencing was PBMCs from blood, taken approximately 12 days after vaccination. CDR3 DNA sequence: TGTGCCAGCAGCTTAGCGGTCTTGGGCTACGAGCAGTACTTC. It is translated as CASSLAVLGYEQYF. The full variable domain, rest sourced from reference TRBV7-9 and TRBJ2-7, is DTGVSQNPRHKITKRGQNVTFRCDPISEHNRLYWYRQTLGQGPEFLTYFQNEAQLEKSRLLSDRFSAERPKGSFSTLEIQRTEQGDSAMYLCASSLAVLGYEQYFGPGTRLTVT.